Sequencing of this TCR beta chain was carried out in a study of tumor-infiltrating lymphocytes in primary liver carcinoma. From around 500 ng of total RNA, TCR beta-specific cDNA was reverse-transcribed using a constant-region primer. Library construction for TCR beta comprised three nested multiplex PCR rounds performed with slightly modified ARM-PCR. TRBV1-TRBV30 forward primers paired with a C-beta reverse primer drove the first two PCR rounds, ten to eleven cycles each. TCRdb independently ran MiXCR on the multiplex PCR reads; one entry per CDR3 protein. The sample consists of 150,000 to 200,000 distinct CDR3 sequences, roughly 80% of them appearing once. Study findings and constraints: It was observed that only about 8-25% of the top clones appeared in every one of the five tumor regions.

The CDR3 contains 14 residues. Co-extracted RNA and DNA came from around 18-30 mg of unsorted bulk tissue. Samples came from superior, inferior, lateral poles and tumor centre. Remarks on this clonotype: As yet, its antigen is unknown. One end of the junction fails to match germline, which may point to a read error.

The clonotype originates from a man in his forties or fifties with primary liver carcinoma and hepatitis B virus infection. This chain links TRBV12-3 or TRBV12-4 with TRBJ2-5, with 7 nucleotides matching TRBD1. Sequencing was performed on tumor tissue from primary liver carcinoma. CDR3 sequence reads: CASRSDRAQETEYF. In DNA form, the CDR3 reads TGTGCCAGCAGATCTGACAGGGCCCAAGAGACCGAGTACTTC.